A selection of T cell receptor beta chains follows, all from one sample in a study of blood T cells in healthy people across ages. Each CDR3 protein gets one entry after TCRdb re-called the 5' RACE reads with MiXCR. The sample has 650,000 to 1,000,000 distinct CDR3 sequences, about 36% seen once. Specimen: blood. These receptors originate from a man aged 18 to 30 in good health. CDR3s include the opening cysteine and the closing phenylalanine or tryptophan.

CASTDLTEAFF,TRBV3-1
CSARDRIAGGMMVYNEQFF,TRBV20-1
CASSFDWGDRSLGEIQYF,TRBV28
CASSHGTGGFGYTF,TRBV7-2
CASSKTGVPYNEQFF,TRBV6-6
CASSLLPSTATNEKLFF,TRBV4-1
CASSLVGRGVDVQYF,TRBV7-8
CASSRSSTSGDLSSYNEQFF,TRBV4-2
CASSQPPSGANVLTF,TRBV4-3
CASSEGIQFF,TRBV9
CASSQDRVQFF,TRBV4-2
CASSLIGDQPQHF,TRBV28
CASSLDGEGGVYGYTF,TRBV7-2
CASRAPYNSPLHF,TRBV27
CASSLTGGYTGELFF,TRBV4-3
CASSQLGLQETQYF,TRBV4-1
CASSLGTERGVLTDTQYF,TRBV5-1
CASSDEDSWETQDF,TRBV2
CASSQDLVQNYEQYF,TRBV4-1
CASSPLKTSGRGTDTQYF,TRBV16
CASSYTQADQPQHF,TRBV6-5
CASSQERGGGIAKNIQYF,TRBV14
CASRTDRGNSPLHF,TRBV6-5
CASSLTGAQGKEKLFF,TRBV12-3/TRBV12-4
CASSFRMPNEQYF,TRBV5-8